This TCR beta chain was sequenced during a study of blood T cell repertoires in COVID-19. Study at large: The cDNA or gDNA used as material had been derived from T cells, B-cell-depleted T cells, or PBMCs.

Libraries were prepared by immunoSEQ multiplex PCR; TCRdb keeps only in-frame clonotypes and omits some of them. The top ten clones hold around a sixth of a sample with about 160,000 clones, less than 85% of them seen once. Trimming took 9 bases from V and 1 from J; bases not matched to a gene: 5. The CDR3 spans 14 residues. Germline V gives CDR1 LNHDA, CDR2 SQIVND (reference sequence). Participants were placed into cohorts based on the clinical history they reported. V usage is TRBV19 and J usage is TRBJ1-5; 8 bases fit TRBD1. Sequenced material: PBMCs or T cells enriched from blood (not recorded which). The source is a man between 60 and 70 years old who had recovered from COVID-19. As DNA, the CDR3 is TGTGCCAGCAGTCAGGGGGCGAGCAATCAGCCCCAGCATTTT. It specifies CASSQGASNQPQHF.